These 10 T cell receptor beta chains were sequenced from one sample in a study of T cells expressing NK-cell markers. TCRdb reprocessed the 5' RACE reads and keeps a single row for each CDR3 protein, giving no DNA. In total, the table holds 350,000 to 450,000 distinct CDR3 sequences. Material for sequencing was blood T cells: a sorted CD56 or NKG2C T cell subset, CD4+ or CD8+ T cells, or bulk PBMC T cells (not recorded which). These receptors all stem from a man between 18 and 69 years old in good health.

The chain combines TRBV10-3 with TRBJ2-5; TCRdb reports TRBD1, a call that lacks DNA to check it against. CDR3 length: 14 residues. CDR1 and CDR2 from the germline V gene are ENHRY and SYGVKD. CDR3 protein: CAIGPRGDQETQYF.

CDR3: CASRGQLFEAFF. The J gene is TRBJ1-1, the V gene TRBV25-1; TCRdb returns TRBD1, unconfirmable since there is no DNA. CDR1 and CDR2 from the germline V gene are MGHDK and SYGVNS. The CDR3 totals 12 residues. Using reference TRBV25-1 and TRBJ1-1 for the parts outside the CDR3, the full variable domain is EADIYQTPRYLVIGTGKKITLECSQTMGHDKMYWYQQDPGMELHLIHYSYGVNSTEKGDLSSESTVSRIRTEHFPLTLESARPSHTSQYLCASRGQLFEAFFGQGTRLTVV.

The chain couples TRBV19 to TRBJ2-6; TCRdb's D call, TRBD1, is unchecked because there is no DNA. Germline-derived CDR1 and CDR2 are LNHDA and SQIVND (reference sequence). The length of the CDR3 is 19 residues. The chain's CDR3 is CASSKHPGQGDSGANVLTF.

The rearrangement links TRBV2 to TRBJ1-1; no DNA is available, so the TRBD1 call from TCRdb remains unchecked. Germline CDR1 SNHLY, CDR2 FYNNEI. The CDR3 runs 13 residues. The CDR3 sequence: CASSEWGRNEAFF. Filled out from reference TRBV2 and TRBJ1-1, the complete variable domain reads EPEVTQTPSHQVTQMGQEVILRCVPISNHLYFYWYRQILGQKVEFLVSFYNNEISEKSEIFDDQFSVERPDGSNFTLKIRSTKLEDSAMYFCASSEWGRNEAFFGQGTRLTVV.

V usage is TRBV11-1 and J usage is TRBJ2-3; TCRdb gives TRBD1 as the D gene, but with no DNA this cannot be confirmed. The germline gives CDR1 SGHAT, CDR2 FQDESV (reference sequence). This CDR3 has 15 residues. The CDR3 protein is CASSPKTPVADTQYF.

The chain links TRBV5-1 to TRBJ1-2; lacking DNA, the TRBD1 call made by TCRdb goes unchecked. The CDR3 runs to 14 residues. Germline lookup yields CDR1 SGHRS and CDR2 YFSETQ. CDR3: CASSRTEGFYGYTF.

The gene calls are TRBV7-9 and TRBJ1-6; there is no DNA to check the TCRdb D call of TRBD1. This CDR3 spans 14 amino acids. Germline V gene data show CDR1 as SEHNR and CDR2 as FQNEAQ (reference sequence). CDR3: CASSLTGWGSPLHF.

The V gene is TRBV20-1, the J gene TRBJ1-6. This CDR3 has 15 residues. Germline assignment: CDR1 DFQATT and CDR2 SNEGSKA (reference sequence). CDR3 protein: CSARDPGRYNSPLHF.

The rearrangement uses TRBV5-1 and TRBJ2-1; TCRdb outputs TRBD2, but without DNA this stays unchecked. Per germline, CDR1 SGHRS and CDR2 YFSETQ. The CDR3 is made up of 15 amino acids. Here the CDR3 reads CASSLVAGGSNEQFF.

V and J are TRBV20-1 and TRBJ1-1; TCRdb reports TRBD1, a call that lacks DNA to check it against. The CDR3 runs 16 residues. The germline V gene encodes CDR1 DFQATT and CDR2 SNEGSKA (reference sequence). CDR3 amino acids: CSASVQGGLMNTEAFF.